The 21 T cell receptor beta chains given below trace back to one sample, sequenced in a study of blood T cell repertoires in COVID-19 (dated by TCRdb to the early 2020s). The receptor library was made with the immunoSEQ multiplex PCR assay. The clones in this table, taken by TCRdb from immuneACCESS, are in-frame only. Not every clone is retained; where verified, under half of the shortfall comes from an unresolved V gene, and the cause of the rest is unknown. This sample has some 310,000 clones in its table, and around 87% of those were observed once. Jointly, the top ten make up 1% of the sample. The sequencing input was peripheral blood. The receptors stem from a man aged 45-65 years with active or convalescent COVID-19.

This rearrangement joins TRBV6-5 to TRBJ1-3; no clear D. In germline, CDR1 is MNHEY, CDR2 SVGAGI. V was clipped by 4 bases and J by 4 bases, with 14 bases between them. This CDR3 has 15 amino acids. The CDR3, as DNA: TGTGCCAGCAGTTCCAGCGCGGAGGGCGGAAACACCATATATTTT. As protein: CASSSSAEGGNTIYF.

The V gene is TRBV19, the J gene TRBJ1-1, with 8 bases identical to TRBD1. This CDR3 comprises 15 residues. J gave up 4 bases and V 6 bases, and 10 bases lay outside the gene matches. CDR1 is LNHDA and CDR2 is SQIVND in the germline V gene (reference sequence). The CDR3 DNA reads as TGTGCCAGTAGCACCTCACTCCAGGGGGCCACTGAAGCTTTCTTT. Residues: CASSTSLQGATEAFF. The full variable domain, with the rest looked up from reference TRBV19 and TRBJ1-1, is DGGITQSPKYLFRKEGQNVTLSCEQNLNHDAMYWYRQDPGQGLRLIYYSQIVNDFQKGDIAEGYSVSREKKESFPLTVTSAQKNPTAFYLCASSTSLQGATEAFFGQGTRLTVV.

The V and J genes are TRBV7-2 and TRBJ1-6; D ambiguous. The CDR3 has 14 amino acids. Germline V gene lookup returns CDR1 SGHTA and CDR2 FQGNSA. V gave up 3 bases and J gave up 6 bases, with 9 bases separating them. The CDR3 bases are TGTGCCAGCAGCTTCAAACAGAGTAATTCACCCCTCCACTTT. This translates into CASSFKQSNSPLHF.

The chain combines TRBV13 with TRBJ1-5, with 7 bases fitting TRBD1. In germline, CDR1 is PRHDT, CDR2 FYEKMQ (reference sequence). The CDR3 covers 18 residues. The V and J ends lost 5 bases and 0 bases, in that order; junction bases with no gene match: 13. The CDR3 DNA is TGTGCCAGCAGCCCCAGAGAAGGGACAGACCATAGCAATCAGCCCCAGCATTTT. It specifies CASSPREGTDHSNQPQHF.

The V call is TRBV6-5, the J call TRBJ2-1; the D gene is possibly TRBD2 (5 bases). Trimming pared 5 bases from V and 3 bases from J, leaving 14 bases between. Germline V CDR1 and CDR2: MNHEY, SVGAGI. The CDR3 is made up of 15 amino acids. The CDR3 DNA is TGTGCCAGCAGTCCGACTAACCCCAACTACAATGAGCAGTTCTTC. Its protein is CASSPTNPNYNEQFF.

V is TRBV6-5 and J is TRBJ1-2; D perhaps matches TRBD1 (5 bases). V was shortened by 5 bases and J by 0 bases, with 13 bases between the two germline ends. Germline CDR1 is MNHEY and CDR2 is SVGAGI. The CDR3 totals 15 residues. The CDR3: CASSPSPGTNYGYTF. CDR3 nucleotide sequence: TGTGCCAGCAGTCCCTCCCCAGGGACTAACTATGGCTACACCTTC.

The CDR3 sequence: CASSRPTGNTGELFF. The CDR3 bases are TGTGCCAGCAGCCGTCCGACAGGGAACACCGGGGAGCTGTTTTTT. This chain joins TRBV7-9 and TRBJ2-2; possible D gene TRBD1, 6 bases. The germline V and J ends were trimmed by 5 bases and 1 base, with 11 bases remaining between them. The length of the CDR3 is 15 residues. The germline CDR1 and CDR2 sequences are SEHNR and FQNEAQ (reference sequence). The variable domain in full, completed from reference TRBV7-9 and TRBJ2-2, reads DTGVSQNPRHKITKRGQNVTFRCDPISEHNRLYWYRQTLGQGPEFLTYFQNEAQLEKSRLLSDRFSAERPKGSFSTLEIQRTEQGDSAMYLCASSRPTGNTGELFFGEGSRLTVL.

CDR3 nucleotides: TGTGCCAGCCCCAAGAGGGGGACAGGGCTTGTGGAGCAGTACTTC. Translation: CASPKRGTGLVEQYF. This chain uses TRBV6-5 with TRBJ2-7, with 9 bases that match TRBD1. V dropped 8 bases and J dropped 7; count of bases not matched to a gene: 15. The CDR3 has 15 amino acids. In germline, CDR1 is MNHEY, CDR2 SVGAGI.

The J gene is TRBJ2-2, the V gene TRBV9; 9 bases fit TRBD1. The germline gives CDR1 SGDLS, CDR2 YYNGEE. J lost 1 base, V lost 7 bases, and 2 bases had no gene match. The CDR3 has 14 residues. Written as DNA, the CDR3 is TGTGCCAGCGACAGGGGGGGGAACACCGGGGAGCTGTTTTTT. Translated, it gives CASDRGGNTGELFF. Together with reference TRBV9 and TRBJ2-2, the CDR3 gives the full variable domain: DSGVTQTPKHLITATGQRVTLRCSPRSGDLSVYWYQQSLDQGLQFLIQYYNGEERAKGNILERFSAQQFPDLHSELNLSSLELGDSALYFCASDRGGNTGELFFGEGSRLTVL.

The chain uses TRBV24-1 and TRBJ1-2; 9 bases are a match to TRBD1. The CDR3 totals 13 residues. Germline CDR1 and CDR2: KGHDR and SFDVKD. V gave up 3 bases and J gave up 6 bases; unmatched junction bases: 1. Here the CDR3 DNA reads TGTGCCACCAGTGATAGACAGGGGGATGGCTACACCTTC. Translated, it gives CATSDRQGDGYTF.

The genes are TRBV5-1 and TRBJ1-2; 7 positions match TRBD1. The V gene's germline CDR1 is SGHRS and CDR2 YFSETQ. The CDR3 loop spans 14 amino acids. Trimming removed 4 bases from V and 4 bases from J; junction bases left unmatched: 7. CDR3 sequence: CASSAGTVGYGYTF. The CDR3, as DNA: TGCGCCAGCAGCGCGGGGACAGTGGGCTATGGCTACACCTTC.

There are a few counts of this clone. V gene TRBV12-3 or TRBV12-4 combines with J gene TRBJ1-1, with a tentative D call TRBD1 (5 bases). CDR3 length equals 13 residues. V was cut by 6 bases and J by 1 base, with 9 bases left in between. In DNA, the CDR3 is TGTGCCAGCAGCAGGGCCGAGAACACTGAAGCTTTCTTT. Residues: CASSRAENTEAFF.

The J gene is TRBJ2-3, the V gene TRBV30; 7 bases map to TRBD1. V dropped 6 bases and J dropped 0; count of bases not matched to a gene: 6. This CDR3 is built from 14 residues. CDR1 is GTSNPN and CDR2 is SVGIG in the germline V gene (reference sequence). CDR3 nucleotide sequence: TGTGCCTGTTCAAAGGGGGCTAGCACAGATACGCAGTATTTT. Translated: CACSKGASTDTQYF.

J is TRBJ1-6 and V is TRBV20-1; a weak D match, TRBD1 (6 bases). This CDR3 contains 13 residues. Germline V gene data show CDR1 as DFQATT and CDR2 as SNEGSKA (reference sequence). The V end lost 6 bases, the J end lost 6 bases, and 12 bases lay between the germline ends. CDR3 loop: CSASGTTNSPLHF. CDR3 DNA: TGCAGTGCCAGTGGGACAACTAATTCACCCCTCCACTTT.

The chain uses TRBV19 and TRBJ1-2; 7 bases agree with TRBD1. This CDR3 comprises 14 residues. From germline, CDR1 is LNHDA and CDR2 SQIVND (reference sequence). Trimming cost V 1 base and J 5 bases; bases outside gene matches: 4. CDR3 in DNA: TGTGCCAGTAGTATAGGAGGGACAGATTATGGCTACACCTTC. Amino acids: CASSIGGTDYGYTF.

This clone was picked up a small number of times. This chain joins TRBV9 and TRBJ2-7; 10 bases are shared with TRBD1. The CDR3 extends over 14 amino acids. CDR1 SGDLS and CDR2 YYNGEE come from the germline V gene. Trimming removed 4 bases from V and 7 bases from J; junction bases left unmatched: 8. In DNA form, the CDR3 reads TGTGCCAGCAGCTCGCCGGGACAGGGGAAGGAGCAGTACTTC. The encoded protein is CASSSPGQGKEQYF.

The chain employs TRBV11-1 and TRBJ2-3, with 7 bases matching TRBD2. The V gene's germline CDR1 is SGHAT and CDR2 FQDESV (reference sequence). V was pared by 2 bases and J by 3 bases, with 5 bases of the junction left unmatched. The CDR3 sequence is 15 residues long. The CDR3 nucleotides are TGTGCCAGCAGCTTAAAGGCTAGCGGAACAGATACGCAGTATTTT. Its translation is CASSLKASGTDTQYF.

J is TRBJ2-3 and V is TRBV19, with 10 bases identical to TRBD1. CDR3 size: 16 residues. Trimming cost V 6 bases and J 8 bases; bases outside gene matches: 14. Germline V gene data show CDR1 as LNHDA and CDR2 as SQIVND (reference sequence). The CDR3 sequence: CASRPTSTGGSLTQYF. DNA of the CDR3: TGTGCCAGTAGGCCAACCTCGACAGGGGGCTCGCTTACGCAGTATTTT.

The V and J genes are TRBV25-1 and TRBJ2-1; TRBD1 agrees at 10 bases. The CDR3 contains 14 residues. The germline CDR1 and CDR2 sequences are MGHDK and SYGVNS. V shed 4 bases and J 7 bases; nucleotides not matched to a gene: 4. The CDR3 DNA reads as TGTGCCAGCAGTGGATCGGGACAGGGGAATGAGCAGTTCTTC. Translating gives CASSGSGQGNEQFF.

This chain uses TRBV2 with TRBJ1-6, with TRBD1 matching over 8 bases. Unmatched junction bases numbered 3, after V lost 6 bases and J lost 5 bases. Looked up from germline, CDR1 is SNHLY and CDR2 is FYNNEI. CDR3 length: 14 residues. CDR3 residues: CASSWDRNNSPLHF. CDR3 DNA sequence: TGTGCCAGCAGCTGGGACAGGAATAATTCACCCCTCCACTTT. Filled out from reference TRBV2 and TRBJ1-6, the complete variable domain reads EPEVTQTPSHQVTQMGQEVILRCVPISNHLYFYWYRQILGQKVEFLVSFYNNEISEKSEIFDDQFSVERPDGSNFTLKIRSTKLEDSAMYFCASSWDRNNSPLHFGNGTRLTVT.

The V gene is TRBV11-2, the J gene TRBJ1-6; TRBD1 is a possible D gene (5 bases). V shed 6 bases and J shed 6 bases, with 21 bases lying between them. CDR1 SGHAT and CDR2 FQNNGV come from the germline V gene. The CDR3 runs 17 residues. The CDR3 spells CASRPTRGTRRNSPLHF. CDR3 coding DNA: TGTGCCAGCAGGCCCACAAGGGGAACGCGTCGTAATTCACCCCTCCACTTT.